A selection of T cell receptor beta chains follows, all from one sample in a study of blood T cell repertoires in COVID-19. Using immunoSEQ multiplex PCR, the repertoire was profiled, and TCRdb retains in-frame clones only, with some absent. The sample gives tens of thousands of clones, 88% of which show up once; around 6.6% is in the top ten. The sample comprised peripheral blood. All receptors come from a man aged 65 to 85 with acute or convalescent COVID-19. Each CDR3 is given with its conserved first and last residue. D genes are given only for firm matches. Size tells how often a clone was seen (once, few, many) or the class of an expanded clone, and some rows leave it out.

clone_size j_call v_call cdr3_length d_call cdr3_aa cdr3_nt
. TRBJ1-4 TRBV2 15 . CASSDRGVANEKLFF TGTGCCAGCAGTGACAGGGGAGTTGCTAATGAAAAACTGTTTTTT
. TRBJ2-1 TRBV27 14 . CASSLISGYNEQFF TGTGCCAGCAGTTTGATTAGCGGATACAATGAGCAGTTCTTC
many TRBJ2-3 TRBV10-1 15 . CASSEAGSTGDTQYF TGCGCCAGCAGTGAGGCCGGAAGCACAGGGGATACGCAGTATTTT
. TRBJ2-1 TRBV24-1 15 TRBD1 CATSFIDRGRNEQFF TGTGCCACCAGTTTCATCGACAGGGGGAGGAATGAGCAGTTCTTC
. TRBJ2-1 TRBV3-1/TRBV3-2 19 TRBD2 CASSQETHGYGLANNEQFF TGTGCCAGCAGCCAAGAAACTCATGGGTACGGACTAGCAAACAATGAGCAGTTCTTC
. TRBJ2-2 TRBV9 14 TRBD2 CASSVGGSTGELFF TGTGCCAGCAGCGTGGGGGGGTCCACCGGGGAGCTGTTTTTT
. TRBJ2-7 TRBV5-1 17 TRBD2 CASSSGLAGISSYEQYF TGCGCCAGCAGCTCGGGACTAGCGGGAATTAGCTCCTACGAGCAGTACTTC
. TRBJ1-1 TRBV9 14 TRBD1 CASSVGQGHTEAFF TGTGCCAGCAGCGTAGGACAGGGCCACACTGAAGCTTTCTTT
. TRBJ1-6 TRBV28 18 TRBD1 CASRQGQGAIAGASPLHF TGTGCCAGCAGGCAAGGACAGGGGGCGATAGCGGGTGCTTCACCCCTCCACTTT
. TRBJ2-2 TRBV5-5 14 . CASSLELVVGELFF TGTGCCAGCAGCTTGGAACTAGTGGTCGGGGAGCTGTTTTTT
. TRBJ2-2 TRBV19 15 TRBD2 CASSKTSGAAVELFF TGTGCCAGTAGTAAGACTAGCGGGGCCGCGGTGGAGCTGTTTTTT
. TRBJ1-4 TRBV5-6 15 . CASSYRVGTNEKLFF TGTGCCAGCAGCTACCGTGTAGGGACAAATGAAAAACTGTTTTTT
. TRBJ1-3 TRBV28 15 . CASSLYGAGGNTIYF TGTGCCAGCAGTTTATACGGGGCGGGGGGAAACACCATATATTTT
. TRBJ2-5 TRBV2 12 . CASGLVEETQYF TGTGCCAGCGGCCTAGTGGAGGAGACCCAGTACTTC
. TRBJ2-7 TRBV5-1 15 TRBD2 CASRKTSGDWGEQYF TGCGCCAGCAGAAAAACTAGCGGGGATTGGGGCGAGCAGTACTTC
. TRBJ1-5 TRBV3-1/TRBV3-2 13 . CASSQKGVQPQHF TGTGCCAGCAGCCAAAAGGGAGTTCAGCCCCAGCATTTT
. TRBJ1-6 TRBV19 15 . CASSPTSLPNSPLHF TGTGCCAGTAGTCCCACCAGTTTACCTAATTCACCCCTCCACTTT
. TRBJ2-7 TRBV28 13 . CASSLSGIYEQYF TGTGCCAGCAGTTTATCGGGGATCTACGAGCAGTACTTC
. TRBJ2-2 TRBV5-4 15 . CASSNTGKNTGELFF TGTGCCAGCAGTAATACAGGAAAGAACACCGGGGAGCTGTTTTTT
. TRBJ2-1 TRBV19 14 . CATTEGRFRNEQFF TGTGCCACCACGGAGGGACGGTTTCGCAATGAGCAGTTCTTC
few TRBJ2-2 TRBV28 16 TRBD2 CASSFERGGITGELFF TGTGCCAGCAGTTTTGAACGGGGGGGTATCACCGGGGAGCTGTTTTTT
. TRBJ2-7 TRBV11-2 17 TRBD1 CASSVTTGTGYSYEQYF TGTGCCAGCAGCGTCACGACAGGGACCGGGTACTCCTACGAGCAGTACTTC
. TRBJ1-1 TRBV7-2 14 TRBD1 CASSSDRGYGEAFF TGTGCCAGCAGCTCGGACAGGGGTTATGGTGAAGCTTTCTTT
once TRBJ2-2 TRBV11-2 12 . CASSLSTGELFF TGTGCCAGCAGCTTATCTACCGGGGAGCTGTTTTTT
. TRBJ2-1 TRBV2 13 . CASSDLAYNEQFF TGTGCCAGCAGTGACCTTGCCTACAATGAGCAGTTCTTC
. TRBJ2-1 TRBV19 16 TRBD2 CASSIPGREVYNEQFF TGTGCCAGTAGCATTCCTGGGCGGGAGGTCTACAATGAGCAGTTCTTC
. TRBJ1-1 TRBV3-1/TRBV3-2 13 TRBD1 CASSLRGPTEAFF TGTGCCAGCAGCCTCAGGGGGCCAACTGAAGCTTTCTTT
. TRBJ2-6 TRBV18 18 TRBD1 CASSRETGGPSGANVLTF TGTGCCAGCTCACGAGAGACAGGGGGCCCCTCTGGGGCCAACGTCCTGACTTTC
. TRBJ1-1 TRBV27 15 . CASSFRGVENTEAFF TGTGCCAGCAGTTTCCGGGGTGTCGAGAACACTGAAGCTTTCTTT
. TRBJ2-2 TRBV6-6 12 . CASKWQAGELFF TGTGCCAGCAAGTGGCAGGCAGGGGAGCTGTTTTTT
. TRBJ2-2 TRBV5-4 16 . CASSSGLPTNTGELFF TGTGCCAGCAGCTCAGGACTACCAACGAACACCGGGGAGCTGTTTTTT
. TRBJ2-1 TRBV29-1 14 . CSVRIGKSYNEQFF TGCAGCGTTCGGATCGGGAAGTCCTACAATGAGCAGTTCTTC
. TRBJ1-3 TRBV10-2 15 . CASSESATPGNTIYF TGCGCCAGCAGTGAGTCCGCGACACCTGGAAACACCATATATTTT
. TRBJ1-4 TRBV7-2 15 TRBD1 CASSPRTGGWEKLFF TGTGCCAGCAGCCCCCGGACAGGGGGCTGGGAAAAACTGTTTTTT
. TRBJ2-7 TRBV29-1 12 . CSVEGGTYEQYF TGCAGCGTTGAAGGCGGCACCTACGAGCAGTACTTC
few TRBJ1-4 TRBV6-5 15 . CASSPDSATNEKLFF TGTGCCAGCAGTCCGGACAGTGCAACTAATGAAAAACTGTTTTTT
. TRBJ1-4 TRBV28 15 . CASSLLGAWNEKLFF TGTGCCAGCAGTTTACTGGGGGCTTGGAATGAAAAACTGTTTTTT
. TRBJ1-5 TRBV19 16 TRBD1 CATTNRGNAGNQPQHF TGTGCCACTACAAACAGGGGGAATGCGGGCAATCAGCCCCAGCATTTT
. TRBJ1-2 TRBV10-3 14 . CAISETGDFYGYTF TGTGCCATCAGTGAGACAGGAGATTTCTATGGCTACACCTTC
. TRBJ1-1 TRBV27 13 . CASSLQGSPLAFF TGTGCCAGCAGTTTGCAGGGGTCCCCTTTGGCTTTCTTT
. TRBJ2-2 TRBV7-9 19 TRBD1 CASSLAMGYRGANTGELFF TGTGCCAGCAGCTTAGCGATGGGTTACAGGGGCGCGAACACCGGGGAGCTGTTTTTT
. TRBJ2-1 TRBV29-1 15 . CSVSGTISSYNEQFF TGCAGCGTTTCCGGGACAATAAGCTCCTACAATGAGCAGTTCTTC
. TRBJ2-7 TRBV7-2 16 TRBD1 CASSLVKDRGSYEQYF TGTGCCAGCAGCTTAGTAAAGGACAGGGGGTCCTACGAGCAGTACTTC
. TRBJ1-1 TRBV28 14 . CASSFARGVTEAFF TGTGCCAGCAGTTTTGCCAGGGGTGTCACTGAAGCTTTCTTT
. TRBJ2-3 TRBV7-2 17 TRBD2 CASRSSGLAASTDTQYF TGTGCCAGCAGGTCATCGGGACTAGCGGCTAGCACAGATACGCAGTATTTT
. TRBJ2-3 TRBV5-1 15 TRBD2 CASSSAGDGRNTQYF TGCGCCAGCAGCTCCGCGGGAGATGGGCGGAATACGCAGTATTTT
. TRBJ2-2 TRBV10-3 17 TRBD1 CAISEYMGQGSTGELFF TGTGCCATCAGTGAATATATGGGACAGGGTTCCACCGGGGAGCTGTTTTTT
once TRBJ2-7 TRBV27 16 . CASSRGSRDTPYEQYF TGTGCCAGCAGCCGTGGGTCCCGGGACACTCCCTACGAGCAGTACTTC
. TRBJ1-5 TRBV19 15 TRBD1 CASRNRGSGNQPQHF TGTGCCAGTAGGAACAGGGGATCGGGCAATCAGCCCCAGCATTTT
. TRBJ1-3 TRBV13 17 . CASSLGFGGSPGNTIYF TGTGCCAGCAGCTTAGGATTTGGGGGGTCTCCCGGAAACACCATATATTTT
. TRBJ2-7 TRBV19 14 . CASRAEGRAYEQYF TGTGCCAGTAGGGCAGAGGGCAGAGCCTACGAGCAGTACTTC
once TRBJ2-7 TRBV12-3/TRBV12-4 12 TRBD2 CASSFSSGDLWF TGTGCCAGCAGTTTTTCTAGCGGGGATTTGTGGTTC
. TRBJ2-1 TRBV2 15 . CASSLTIGVWNEQFF TGTGCCAGCAGTTTGACTATCGGGGTATGGAATGAGCAGTTCTTC
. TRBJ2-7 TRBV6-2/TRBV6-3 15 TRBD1 CASSYFGQGDYEQYF TGTGCCAGCAGTTACTTCGGACAGGGGGATTACGAGCAGTACTTC
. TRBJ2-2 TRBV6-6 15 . CATRRADLDTGELFF TGTGCCACCCGGCGGGCAGATTTAGATACCGGGGAGCTGTTTTTT